The clone carrying this TCR beta chain was seen repeatedly, ten times or more. Its specificity is not known. Per the germline V gene, CDR1 is MNHEY and CDR2 is SVGAGI. The CDR3 extends over 15 amino acids. Losses at the gene ends were 0 bases for V and 5 bases for J; bases not matched to a gene: 5. Researchers took RNA transcripts and amplified TCR beta CDR3 regions from them. Second-round multiplex PCR followed a first-round RT-PCR using HTBI primers. TCRdb independently ran MiXCR on the multiplex PCR reads; one entry per CDR3 protein. Here the sample spans 620,000 or so distinct CDR3 sequences, about a fifth being singletons. The authors defined stable hyperthyroidism as no ophthalmopathy within 18 months of follow-up. Hyperthyroidism patients were newly diagnosed, ill under 2 months, and aged 18 to 65 years. The data were obtained in a study of Graves' ophthalmopathy and Graves' hyperthyroidism. Overall study findings and caveats: Ophthalmopathy progression prediction by the model yielded a sensitivity of 70.59% and a specificity of approximately 77%.

The chain combines TRBV6-5 with TRBJ2-7; 9 bases agree with TRBD1. The source is a woman under 30 with stable Graves' hyperthyroidism. Some clones in this sample may be carry-over from other donors' samples. Sequencing was done on a sample of peripheral blood. The CDR3 sequence: CASSYSGQGVNEQYF. CDR3 sequence (DNA): TGTGCCAGCAGTTACTCGGGACAGGGTGTAAACGAGCAGTACTTC.